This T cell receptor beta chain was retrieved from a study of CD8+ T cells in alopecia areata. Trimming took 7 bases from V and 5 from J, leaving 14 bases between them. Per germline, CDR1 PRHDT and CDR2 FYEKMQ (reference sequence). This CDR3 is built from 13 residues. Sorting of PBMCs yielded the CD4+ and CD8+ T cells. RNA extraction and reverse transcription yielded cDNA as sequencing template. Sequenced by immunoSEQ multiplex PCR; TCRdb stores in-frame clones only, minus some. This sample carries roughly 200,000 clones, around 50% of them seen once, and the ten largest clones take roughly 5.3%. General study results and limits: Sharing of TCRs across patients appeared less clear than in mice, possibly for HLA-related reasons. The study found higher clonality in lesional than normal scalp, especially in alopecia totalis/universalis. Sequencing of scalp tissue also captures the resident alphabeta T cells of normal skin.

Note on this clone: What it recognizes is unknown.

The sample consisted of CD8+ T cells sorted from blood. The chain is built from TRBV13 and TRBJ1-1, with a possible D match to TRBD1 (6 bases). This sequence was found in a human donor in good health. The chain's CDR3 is CASTPPQGTEAFF. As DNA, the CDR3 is TGTGCCAGCACCCCTCCCCAGGGGACTGAAGCTTTCTTT. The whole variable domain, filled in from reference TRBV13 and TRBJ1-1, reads AAGVIQSPRHLIKEKRETATLKCYPIPRHDTVYWYQQGPGQDPQFLISFYEKMQSDKGSIPDRFSAQQFSDYHSELNMSSLELGDSALYFCASTPPQGTEAFFGQGTRLTVV.